The sample holds many counts of the clone carrying this T cell receptor beta chain. Its target is not known. Exclusion followed for patients with uncontrolled infection, other autoimmune disease, pregnancy or lactation. These data belong to a study of T cells in Graves' hyperthyroidism and ophthalmopathy. Amplification of TCR beta CDR3 regions was performed using RNA transcripts as template. RT-PCR in the first round (using the HTBI primer set) targeted the TCR CDR3. TCRdb reanalysed the multiplex PCR reads using MiXCR and keeps one entry per CDR3 protein. The data contain a few hundred thousand distinct CDR3 sequences, 14% to 15% of them seen just once; the ten biggest clones take up over 25%. Study-level findings and limits: Researchers report that a 13 V-J model separated ophthalmopathy from stable hyperthyroidism.

Sequenced input: blood. The sequence came from a woman aged 25 to 45 with Graves' hyperthyroidism.

In DNA form, the CDR3 reads TGTGCCAGCAGTTTTCAGGGAGTCTCTTCCTACGAGCAGTACTTC. Protein product: CASSFQGVSSYEQYF. The chain uses TRBV28 and TRBJ2-7; D may correspond to TRBD1 or TRBD2 (5 bases each). Trimming removed 3 bases from V and 1 base from J, with 13 bases in between. Germline CDR1 MDHEN, CDR2 SYDVKM. The CDR3 sequence is 15 residues long.